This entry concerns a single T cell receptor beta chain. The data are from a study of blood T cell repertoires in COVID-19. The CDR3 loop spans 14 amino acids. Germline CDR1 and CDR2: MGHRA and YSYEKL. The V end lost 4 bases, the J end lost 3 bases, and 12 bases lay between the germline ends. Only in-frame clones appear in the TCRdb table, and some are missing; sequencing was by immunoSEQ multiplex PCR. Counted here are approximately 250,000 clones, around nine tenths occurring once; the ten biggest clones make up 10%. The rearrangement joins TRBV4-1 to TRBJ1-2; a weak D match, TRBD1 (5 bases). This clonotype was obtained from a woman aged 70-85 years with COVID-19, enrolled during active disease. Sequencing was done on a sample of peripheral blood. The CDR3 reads CASSREGRDYGYTF. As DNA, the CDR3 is TGCGCCAGCAGCCGAGAGGGGCGCGACTATGGCTACACCTTC.